Following are 26 T cell receptor beta chains from one sample sequenced in a study of T-cell reconstitution after alpha-beta-depleted transplantation in children. Unique molecular identifiers were incorporated into the prepared TCRbeta library. TCRdb itself ran the PCR reads through MiXCR, one entry per CDR3 protein. This table holds roughly 300,000 distinct CDR3 sequences, around a tenth found once. Material: peripheral blood, obtained 180 days after TCRalphabeta/CD19-depleted stem cell transplant. Receptors were obtained from a male patient between 2 and 10 years old who had a stem cell transplant for chronic granulomatous disease, so the T cells may come from the graft donor.

This clonotype was counted at least ten times. The rearrangement links TRBV7-2 to TRBJ2-1, with D hard to call. Germline CDR1 is SGHTA and CDR2 is FQGNSA. Between the trimmed V and J ends, which lost 4 bases and 7 bases, there was a span of 5 bases. The CDR3 loop spans 11 amino acids. The CDR3 region has the DNA TGTGCCAGCAGCTGGAAAAATGAGCAGTTCTTC. Encoded protein: CASSWKNEQFF.

The V and J genes are TRBV19 and TRBJ1-4; D ambiguous. Germline V CDR1 and CDR2: LNHDA, SQIVND (reference sequence). Trimming stripped 1 base from V and 7 bases from J, with 4 bases between. The CDR3 extends over 12 amino acids. This CDR3 reads CASSIVGEKLFF. The CDR3, as DNA: TGTGCCAGTAGTATAGTTGGTGAAAAACTGTTTTTT.

This clonotype was recorded many times. The genes are TRBV9 and TRBJ2-7; 7 nucleotides agree with TRBD2. Germline CDR1 and CDR2: SGDLS and YYNGEE. This CDR3 has 15 residues. J lost 3 bases, V lost 3 bases, and 9 bases had no gene match. In nucleotides, the CDR3 is TGTGCCAGCAGCGAATTAGCGGGTGAGGACTACGAGCAGTACTTC. Translated: CASSELAGEDYEQYF.

The chain links TRBV4-3 to TRBJ2-7, with D unclear. The CDR3 runs to 16 residues. V lost 0 bases and J 2 bases, leaving 14 bases between the germline ends. CDR1 is LGHNA and CDR2 is YSLEER in the germline V gene. CDR3 sequence reads: CASSQDEWEHPYEQYF. DNA of the CDR3: TGCGCCAGCAGCCAAGATGAGTGGGAACATCCCTACGAGCAGTACTTC.

This clonotype was seen ten or more times. This chain joins TRBV9 and TRBJ2-3, with TRBD2 matching over 10 bases. After removal of 7 bases from V and 2 bases from J, the junction contained 22 bases not matched to a gene. The CDR3 length is 20 residues. From germline, CDR1 is SGDLS and CDR2 YYNGEE. The CDR3 DNA sequence: TGTGCCAGCTCCCTCCGTGGGTCTAGCGGGAGAAGTGGGGTCACAGATACGCAGTATTTT. This codes for CASSLRGSSGRSGVTDTQYF.

This clonotype was observed many times. This chain uses TRBV7-9 with TRBJ2-3, with 7 bases lining up with TRBD2. Germline values: CDR1 SEHNR, CDR2 FQNEAQ (reference sequence). The length of the CDR3 is 17 residues. The ends lost 2 bases at V and 0 bases at J; junction bases unmatched: 8. CDR3 in amino acids: CASSLSVRRESTDTQYF. In nucleotides, the CDR3 is TGTGCCAGCAGCTTAAGTGTTCGGCGGGAGAGCACAGATACGCAGTATTTT.

This clonotype was picked up many times. This chain links TRBV29-1 with TRBJ2-2; D is uncertain. Trimming removed 0 bases at V and 3 bases at J, with 2 bases between. Germline loops: CDR1 SQVTM, CDR2 ANQGSEA. This CDR3 is 12 amino acids long. The CDR3 coding sequence is TGCAGCGTTGAAGAAGACACCGGGGAGCTGTTTTTT. Protein: CSVEEDTGELFF.

This clonotype was seen ten or more times. V usage is TRBV20-1 and J usage is TRBJ2-7, with 10 bases lining up with TRBD1. CDR3 size: 13 residues. The J segment lost 4 bases and the V segment lost 3 bases, leaving 3 bases of the junction unmatched. Germline V gene data show CDR1 as DFQATT and CDR2 as SNEGSKA (reference sequence). This chain's CDR3 is CSASGGQGYEQYF. Written as DNA, the CDR3 is TGCAGTGCTAGCGGGGGACAGGGGTACGAGCAGTACTTC.

This chain uses TRBV4-2 with TRBJ2-3; the D is unclear. The CDR3 loop spans 16 amino acids. Trimming took 4 bases from V and 4 from J, leaving 18 bases between them. Germline CDR1 is LGHNA and CDR2 is YNFKEQ. CDR3 DNA sequence: TGTGCCAGCAGCCGAAGACTTAGTAGTCCCGCAGATACGCAGTATTTT. This sequence encodes CASSRRLSSPADTQYF.

This clonotype has ten or more counts. This rearrangement joins TRBV5-1 to TRBJ2-7; 10 nucleotides line up with TRBD1. Germline assignment: CDR1 SGHRS and CDR2 YFSETQ. Trimming at V came to 4 bases and at J to 3 bases, leaving 10 bases not matched to a gene. The CDR3 is 16 amino acids. CDR3 coding DNA: TGCGCCAGCAGCGTGTCAACCGGGACAGGGGTCTACGAGCAGTACTTC. Translation: CASSVSTGTGVYEQYF.

The chain recombines TRBV5-4 with TRBJ2-7; D is perhaps TRBD1 (6 bases). The germline V gene encodes CDR1 SGHNT and CDR2 YYREEE (reference sequence). The CDR3 runs to 13 residues. V lost 4 bases to trimming and J lost 6 bases, with 14 bases between them. The CDR3, as DNA: TGTGCCAGCAGCGCGCGGCGAGGGGGCGAGCAGTACTTC. Amino acids: CASSARRGGEQYF.

The sample holds many counts of this clonotype. The chain is built from TRBV5-1 and TRBJ2-1, with TRBD2 matching 9 bases. This CDR3 has 15 amino acids. Germline V gene data show CDR1 as SGHRS and CDR2 as YFSETQ. The junction had 9 bases not matched to a gene; V was cut back by 7 bases and J by 4 bases. The CDR3 region has the DNA TGCGCCAGCTCGTACGCGGGGGGGAGATACAATGAGCAGTTCTTC. Encoded protein: CASSYAGGRYNEQFF.

This clonotype was observed at least ten times. The V call is TRBV7-8, the J call TRBJ2-2, with D perhaps matching TRBD2 (5 bases). V lost 5 bases and J lost 8, with 21 bases in between. The length of the CDR3 is 16 residues. Germline loops: CDR1 SGHVS, CDR2 FQNEAQ. In DNA, the CDR3 is TGTGCCAGCAGCCCAGAGGTCTCGCGGGCGAGGGGGGAGCTGTTTTTT. Protein product: CASSPEVSRARGELFF.

This clonotype has ten or more counts. The chain has TRBV5-1 and TRBJ2-3, with D tentatively TRBD1 or TRBD2 (6 bases each). Trimming removed 4 bases from V and 7 bases from J, with 25 bases in between. Germline-derived CDR1 and CDR2 are SGHRS and YFSETQ. CDR3 length: 17 amino acids. CDR3 protein: CASSPVAGGDIGYTQYF. CDR3 in DNA: TGCGCCAGCAGCCCGGTCGCCGGCGGGGACATTGGCTATACGCAGTATTTT. Together with reference TRBV5-1 and TRBJ2-3, the CDR3 gives the full variable domain: KAGVTQTPRYLIKTRGQQVTLSCSPISGHRSVSWYQQTPGQGLQFLFEYFSETQRNKGNFPGRFSGRQFSNSRSEMNVSTLELGDSALYLCASSPVAGGDIGYTQYFGPGTRLTVL.

This clonotype came up many times. V usage is TRBV28 and J usage is TRBJ1-4; D may be TRBD1 (5 bases). The germline V and J ends were trimmed by 4 bases and 8 bases, with 14 bases remaining between them. This CDR3 has 14 amino acids. Germline V CDR1 and CDR2: MDHEN, SYDVKM. CDR3 protein: CASSWAFGGEKLFF. CDR3 DNA: TGTGCCAGCAGTTGGGCCTTCGGGGGAGAAAAACTGTTTTTT.

The sample holds a few counts of this clonotype. The chain carries TRBV23-1 and TRBJ2-3; 7 bases align to TRBD2. TRBV23-1 counts as an open reading frame of uncertain function. The V and J ends lost 6 bases and 5 bases, in that order; junction bases with no gene match: 23. The CDR3 length is 19 residues. Here the CDR3 reads CASRWSGTYSESTVDTQYF. For the CDR3, the DNA is TGCGCCAGCAGGTGGAGCGGGACTTACTCGGAGTCCACGGTAGATACGCAGTATTTT.

The sample holds a few counts of this clonotype. The chain is built from TRBV6-5 and TRBJ2-2; 10 bases agree with TRBD2. After removal of 0 bases from V and 3 bases from J, the junction contained 4 bases not matched to a gene. The CDR3 runs 17 residues. Germline V CDR1 and CDR2: MNHEY, SVGAGI. The CDR3 here is CASSYSGLARHTGELFF. For the CDR3, the DNA is TGTGCCAGCAGTTACTCGGGACTAGCGCGACACACCGGGGAGCTGTTTTTT.

This clonotype was detected ten times or more. This chain joins TRBV4-3 and TRBJ2-2, with TRBD2 identical over 7 bases. Trimming removed 0 bases from V and 5 bases from J; junction bases left unmatched: 6. This CDR3 region has 16 residues. From germline, CDR1 is LGHNA and CDR2 YSLEER. CDR3 in amino acids: CASSQDSGGWTGELFF. The CDR3 DNA sequence: TGCGCCAGCAGCCAAGATTCGGGGGGATGGACCGGGGAGCTGTTTTTT.

The rearrangement joins TRBV5-5 to TRBJ2-7, with TRBD2 matching 12 bases. The germline CDR1 and CDR2 sequences are SGHKS and YYEKEE (reference sequence). Unmatched junction bases numbered 2, after V lost 5 bases and J lost 2 bases. This CDR3 is built from 14 residues. This chain's CDR3 is CASSTSGRTYEQYF. The CDR3 coding sequence is TGTGCCAGCAGTACTAGCGGGAGGACCTACGAGCAGTACTTC.

This clonotype was counted at least ten times. This rearrangement joins TRBV6-1 to TRBJ2-7; tentative D call: TRBD1 (7 bases). CDR3 size: 15 residues. Germline CDR1 MNHNS, CDR2 SASEGT. V gave up 1 base and J gave up 4 bases, with 14 bases separating them. DNA of the CDR3: TGTGCCAGCAGTGAAGAGGGGTCAGGGGGGTACGAGCAGTACTTC. It yields the protein CASSEEGSGGYEQYF.

This clonotype was detected many times. This chain joins TRBV19 and TRBJ2-7; D is possibly TRBD2 (6 bases). The CDR3 loop spans 14 amino acids. The germline V and J ends were trimmed by 3 bases and 2 bases, with 11 bases remaining between them. The V gene's germline CDR1 is LNHDA and CDR2 SQIVND (reference sequence). The CDR3, as DNA: TGTGCCAGTAGTATGGTGGGGGGTACCTACGAGCAGTACTTC. Protein: CASSMVGGTYEQYF.

This clonotype was counted a few times. The V gene is TRBV20-1, the J gene TRBJ2-1, with TRBD2 matching 11 bases. The CDR3 contains 16 residues. With V trimmed by 5 bases and J by 12 bases, 18 bases remained unmatched. Germline assignment: CDR1 DFQATT and CDR2 SNEGSKA (reference sequence). The CDR3, as DNA: TGCAGTGCTTCGAATAGCGGGAGGGCCTCGGAGTGGATGCAGTTCTTC. Its protein is CSASNSGRASEWMQFF.

For this clonotype: A much larger clone sits a single nucleotide away, making a read error possible. The chain combines TRBV18 with TRBJ2-5; D gene ambiguous. Germline V gene lookup returns CDR1 KGHSH and CDR2 LQKENI. This CDR3 is built from 18 residues. CDR3 in DNA: TGTGCCAGCTCATACCGGCGTCGTGGCATTACTGTAAGAGAGACCCCGTACTTC. Translated: CASSYRRRGITVRETPYF.

In its sample, this clonotype was seen many times. The chain links TRBV29-1 to TRBJ2-7; D ambiguous. Germline loops: CDR1 SQVTM, CDR2 ANQGSEA. V gave up 3 bases and J gave up 2 bases, with 5 bases separating them. The CDR3 runs 11 residues. The CDR3 bases are TGCAGCGTTGAGGTCGCCTACGAGCAGTACTTC. It encodes CSVEVAYEQYF.

Only a few counts were recorded for this clonotype. The chain uses TRBV4-1 and TRBJ2-7, with D perhaps matching TRBD1 or TRBD2 (5 bases each). Trimming removed 0 bases at V and 1 base at J, with 13 bases between. Germline CDR1 is MGHRA and CDR2 is YSYEKL. CDR3 length equals 16 residues. CDR3 sequence reads: CASSQEGTILSYEQYF. The CDR3 nucleotides are TGCGCCAGCAGCCAAGAGGGGACCATATTATCCTACGAGCAGTACTTC.

Concerning this clonotype: A much larger clone sits a single nucleotide away, making a read error possible. The chain has TRBV27 and TRBJ2-3; 7 nucleotides line up with TRBD1. This CDR3 comprises 18 residues. V trimming: 5 bases; J trimming: 0 bases; junction bases outside the gene matches: 14. Germline CDR1 is MNHEY and CDR2 is SMNVEV (reference sequence). DNA of the CDR3: TGTGCCAGCAGTCTACCTTGGGACAGTGGATCTAGCACAGATACGCAGTATTTT. Its translation: CASSLPWDSGSSTDTQYF.